This passage covers 16 T cell receptor beta chains from one sample sequenced in a study of beta chain features in type 1 diabetes. The entirety of the isolated RNA underwent reverse transcription, so expressed TCRB transcripts were sequenced. The protocol was immunoSEQ multiplex PCR, while the TCRdb copy is restricted to in-frame clones and leaves out a portion. Counted here are a few hundred thousand clones, 25% to 35% occurring once; the ten biggest clones make up 0.065%. Sequencing was done on a sample of naive CD4+ T cells from blood. These receptors were collected from a man aged 18 to 30 in good health.

The chain has TRBV4-1 and TRBJ2-7; D is ambiguous. The CDR3 is made up of 16 amino acids. Germline CDR1 and CDR2: MGHRA and YSYEKL. The ends were cut back, 3 bases at V and 1 base at J, with 16 bases in the middle. The CDR3 region is CASSQHLLVTSYEQYF. The CDR3 DNA reads TGCGCCAGCAGCCAGCACCTCCTTGTGACATCCTACGAGCAGTACTTC.

V and J are TRBV5-6 and TRBJ2-5; weak D call: TRBD1 (5 bases). Germline V gene sequence: CDR1 SGHDT, CDR2 YYEEEE. The V and J ends lost 4 bases and 5 bases respectively, with 15 bases between them. This CDR3 region has 14 residues. CDR3 amino acids: CASSLPQGGETQYF. CDR3 sequence (DNA): TGTGCCAGCAGCCTCCCCCAGGGCGGCGAGACCCAGTACTTC.

This clone was detected many times. The chain joins TRBV10-3 to TRBJ2-7; 7 nucleotides line up with TRBD1. CDR1 and CDR2 (germline): ENHRY, SYGVKD. Losses at the gene ends were 4 bases for V and 5 bases for J; bases not matched to a gene: 2. This CDR3 comprises 12 residues. The CDR3 loop reads CAISGDSHEQYF. The CDR3, as DNA: TGTGCCATCAGTGGGGACAGCCACGAGCAGTACTTC.

The chain uses TRBV25-1 and TRBJ2-2, with 10 positions matching TRBD1. Losses at the gene ends were 4 bases for V and 5 bases for J; bases not matched to a gene: 4. From germline, CDR1 is MGHDK and CDR2 SYGVNS. CDR3 length: 15 residues. CDR3 sequence: CASSAGTGETGELFF. In DNA, the CDR3 is TGTGCCAGCAGTGCCGGGACAGGGGAGACCGGGGAGCTGTTTTTT.

V usage is TRBV7-6 and J usage is TRBJ2-1; D call uncertain. Per germline, CDR1 SGHVS and CDR2 FNYEAQ. The V end lost 7 bases, the J end lost 9 bases, and 16 bases lay between the germline ends. This CDR3 contains 13 residues. The CDR3 here is CASTKVNPSEQFF. CDR3 sequence (DNA): TGTGCCAGCACCAAGGTCAACCCCAGTGAGCAGTTCTTC.

The DNA for the CDR3 is TGTGCCAGCAGTCTTGGGGGATCCTACGAGCAGTACTTC. It specifies CASSLGGSYEQYF. The J gene is TRBJ2-7, the V gene TRBV27; possibly TRBD1 or TRBD2 for D (5 bases each). CDR1 and CDR2 (germline): MNHEY, SMNVEV (reference sequence). There are 13 residues in the CDR3. Trimming took 5 bases from V and 1 from J, leaving 9 bases between them.

The V and J genes are TRBV4-1 and TRBJ1-4, with D uncertain. Trimming took 4 bases from V and 11 from J, leaving 8 bases between them. CDR3 size: 11 residues. The germline V gene has CDR1 MGHRA and CDR2 YSYEKL. The chain's CDR3 is CASSLSGKLFF. As DNA, the CDR3 is TGCGCCAGCAGCCTTAGCGGGAAACTGTTTTTT.

This clone was seen only once. The CDR3 sequence is CASSLDPTSGELFF. CDR3 DNA sequence: TGCGCCAGCAGCTTGGACCCTACCTCCGGGGAGCTGTTTTTT. The J gene is TRBJ2-2, the V gene TRBV5-1, with D uncertain. The CDR3 runs 14 residues. Deletions cut 0 bases from V and 6 bases from J, with 9 bases between. Germline assignment: CDR1 SGHRS and CDR2 YFSETQ.

This clone was counted a few times. The V gene is TRBV7-2, the J gene TRBJ2-7; 11 nucleotides align to TRBD1. V lost 4 bases and J lost 1; bases outside the gene matches: 6. Germline CDR1 reads SGHTA; CDR2 reads FQGNSA. The CDR3 runs to 16 residues. CDR3 residues: CASSSFRDRGSYEQYF. The CDR3, as DNA: TGTGCCAGCAGCTCATTCCGGGACAGGGGGTCCTACGAGCAGTACTTC.

This clone was found a few times. In the same sample, other DNA sequences code for this CDR3. This chain joins TRBV29-1 and TRBJ2-7; D remains ambiguous. With 4 bases removed from V and 3 bases from J, the gap between germline ends came to 4 bases. The CDR3 is 10 residues long. CDR1 and CDR2 from the germline V gene are SQVTM and ANQGSEA. CDR3 in amino acids: CSVGVYEQYF. CDR3 DNA: TGCAGCGTTGGGGTCTACGAGCAGTACTTC.

The chain has TRBV18 and TRBJ2-6; D unresolved. CDR1 and CDR2 from the germline V gene are KGHSH and LQKENI. The CDR3 length is 16 residues. Trimming removed 4 bases from V and 0 bases from J, with 10 bases in between. The DNA of the CDR3 is TGTGCCAGCTCACGGGTCCCCGTCTCTGGGGCCAACGTCCTGACTTTC. Its translation: CASSRVPVSGANVLTF.

The chain couples TRBV29-1 to TRBJ2-3; possible D gene TRBD1, 5 bases. Germline CDR1 reads SQVTM; CDR2 reads ANQGSEA. Trimming removed 5 bases at V and 3 bases at J, with 12 bases between. This CDR3 spans 13 amino acids. For the CDR3, the DNA is TGCAGCGTTCTCGCAGGGAAGACAGATACGCAGTATTTT. As protein: CSVLAGKTDTQYF.

The chain combines TRBV5-1 with TRBJ2-2; D may match TRBD1 or TRBD2 (5 bases each). Trimming took 4 bases from V and 0 from J, leaving 7 bases between them. CDR1 is SGHRS, CDR2 YFSETQ, per germline. The CDR3 contains 14 residues. This CDR3 is CASSLGANTGELFF. In nucleotides, the CDR3 is TGCGCCAGCAGCCTGGGGGCGAACACCGGGGAGCTGTTTTTT.

The gene calls are TRBV2 and TRBJ2-6, with 7 nucleotides matching TRBD1. Germline V gives CDR1 SNHLY, CDR2 FYNNEI. The CDR3 has 17 residues. Losses at the gene ends were 4 bases for V and 2 bases for J; bases not matched to a gene: 8. In DNA, the CDR3 is TGTGCCAGCAGTGGCCAAAGAACAGGGGCTGGGGCCAACGTCCTGACTTTC. It yields the protein CASSGQRTGAGANVLTF.

J is TRBJ2-7 and V is TRBV11-2; 8 bases are a match to TRBD2. Germline CDR1 SGHAT, CDR2 FQNNGV. The CDR3 runs to 15 residues. V was pared by 6 bases and J by 2 bases, with 9 bases of the junction left unmatched. The CDR3 here is CASRLSGRLTYEQYF. The CDR3 nucleotides read TGTGCCAGCAGATTGAGCGGGAGACTGACCTACGAGCAGTACTTC.

This clone was counted only a few times. V is TRBV9 and J is TRBJ2-3; D is unclear. Trimming stripped 3 bases from V and 7 bases from J, with 6 bases between. This CDR3 is built from 11 residues. The germline CDR1 and CDR2 sequences are SGDLS and YYNGEE. The CDR3 nucleotides read TGTGCCAGCAGCGACTCCCATACGCAGTATTTT. Translating gives CASSDSHTQYF. The full variable domain, its missing parts supplied by reference TRBV9 and TRBJ2-3, is DSGVTQTPKHLITATGQRVTLRCSPRSGDLSVYWYQQSLDQGLQFLIQYYNGEERAKGNILERFSAQQFPDLHSELNLSSLELGDSALYFCASSDSHTQYFGPGTRLTVL.